The 24 T cell receptor beta chains in this list originate from one sample, sequenced in a study of vaccination and CD4 T cells after COVID-19. Sequencing of cultured CD4+ T cell DNA used the Oncomine TCR Beta short-read assay. A single record per CDR3 protein comes from TCRdb applying MiXCR to the PCR reads. The table records under 20,000 distinct CDR3 sequences, around 48% of them present only once. Their antigens remain unidentified. Treatment given: approximately 10-day PBMC culture with coronavirus spike peptide pools or control peptides (ViraFEST assay). Here the sequenced sample was CD4+ T cells from blood, cultured in vitro, taken before SARS-CoV-2 vaccination. The receptors come from a human donor who had recovered from COVID-19.

V gene TRBV28 combines with J gene TRBJ2-7; D is uncertain. The CDR3 has 15 residues. Germline values: CDR1 MDHEN, CDR2 SYDVKM. V was pared by 2 bases and J by 1 base, with 12 bases between. The CDR3 here is CASSLRPVRSYEQYF. CDR3 sequence (DNA): TGTGCCAGCAGTTTACGTCCCGTGAGATCCTACGAGCAGTACTTC.

V and J are TRBV24-1 and TRBJ2-3; D uncertain. Trimming took off 1 base at V and 5 bases at J, with 6 bases between the two ends. The CDR3 extends over 13 amino acids. Per germline, CDR1 KGHDR and CDR2 SFDVKD. In nucleotides, the CDR3 is TGTGCCACCAGTGATTTCAGGAGAGATACGCAGTATTTT. This encodes CATSDFRRDTQYF.

This clonotype has only a few counts. The gene calls are TRBV30 and TRBJ1-6; a possible D gene is TRBD1 (5 bases). CDR1 GTSNPN and CDR2 SVGIG come from the germline V gene (reference sequence). The V gene lost 2 bases and the J gene lost 11 bases, with 13 bases spanning the gap. This CDR3 comprises 13 residues. The CDR3 coding sequence is TGTGCCTGGAGTAGGGGAGATCTCCCACCCCTCCACTTT. Protein: CAWSRGDLPPLHF.

J is TRBJ1-6 and V is TRBV5-4, with TRBD1 matching 8 bases. CDR1 is SGHNT, CDR2 YYREEE, per germline (reference sequence). J was trimmed by 3 bases and V by 4 bases; bases with no gene match: 12. The CDR3 runs 18 residues. In DNA form, the CDR3 reads TGTGCCAGCAGCAACACCCACCGAGGACAGGGCTATAATTCACCCCTCCACTTT. This translates into CASSNTHRGQGYNSPLHF.

The chain joins TRBV7-8 to TRBJ1-3, with D tentatively TRBD1 (5 bases). V was pared by 5 bases and J by 4 bases, with 15 bases between. The CDR3 totals 15 residues. CDR1 is SGHVS, CDR2 FQNEAQ, per germline. The DNA of the CDR3 is TGTGCCAGCAGCCTGGGGGAGACGAGGGGAAACACCATATATTTT. Translation gives CASSLGETRGNTIYF. Supplemented by reference TRBV7-8 and TRBJ1-3, the full variable domain reads GAGVSQSPRYKVAKRGQDVALRCDPISGHVSLFWYQQALGQGPEFLTYFQNEAQLDKSGLPSDRFFAERPEGSVSTLKIQRTQQEDSAVYLCASSLGETRGNTIYFGEGSWLTVV.

This chain connects TRBV19 to TRBJ2-3; TRBD2 aligns across 7 bases. The CDR3 is 15 amino acids. CDR1 and CDR2 from the germline V gene are LNHDA and SQIVND (reference sequence). With V trimmed by 6 bases and J by 4 bases, 10 bases remained unmatched. CDR3 sequence: CASRGAGFDADTQYF. DNA of the CDR3: TGTGCCAGTAGGGGAGCGGGATTCGATGCAGATACGCAGTATTTT.

This clonotype was seen a handful of times. The J gene is TRBJ2-2, the V gene TRBV20-1, with 13 bases that match TRBD2. V dropped 3 bases and J dropped 6; count of bases not matched to a gene: 7. The V gene's germline CDR1 is DFQATT and CDR2 SNEGSKA (reference sequence). The length of the CDR3 is 16 residues. The CDR3 is CSASIPLAGGAGELFF. The CDR3 DNA reads as TGCAGTGCTAGTATCCCACTAGCGGGGGGGGCCGGGGAGCTGTTTTTT.

This clonotype showed up just a few times. V is TRBV7-2 and J is TRBJ2-1; TRBD1 aligns across 8 bases. Unmatched junction bases numbered 1, after V lost 2 bases and J lost 10 bases. Per germline, CDR1 SGHTA and CDR2 FQGNSA. CDR3 length equals 12 residues. The CDR3 region is CASSLRDREQFF. As DNA, the CDR3 is TGTGCCAGCAGCTTAAGGGACAGGGAGCAGTTCTTC.

V and J are TRBV11-2 and TRBJ2-6; D is unclear. Per the germline V gene, CDR1 is SGHAT and CDR2 is FQNNGV. V was clipped by 3 bases and J by 3 bases, with 6 bases between them. The CDR3 is made up of 14 amino acids. CDR3 coding DNA: TGTGCCAGCAGCTTTGGGGATGGGGCCAACGTCCTGACTTTC. Residues: CASSFGDGANVLTF.

The gene calls are TRBV20-1 and TRBJ1-5, with 10 positions matching TRBD1. With 5 bases clipped from V and 2 bases from J, the junction kept 6 bases outside the gene matches. The germline V gene encodes CDR1 DFQATT and CDR2 SNEGSKA (reference sequence). The CDR3 totals 15 residues. The CDR3 nucleotides read TGCAGTGCTTGGACAGGGGGTCTGGGCAATCAGCCCCAGCATTTT. Its translation is CSAWTGGLGNQPQHF.

The CDR3 coding sequence is TGTGCCAGCAGTTTAGGGGGTCAGCCCCAGCATTTT. Translation gives CASSLGGQPQHF. The V and J genes are TRBV28 and TRBJ1-5; tentatively, D is TRBD1 (5 bases). Germline-derived CDR1 and CDR2 are MDHEN and SYDVKM. V lost 2 bases and J lost 6, with 5 bases in between. The CDR3 covers 12 residues.

This clonotype came up a few times. V gene TRBV7-3 combines with J gene TRBJ2-3; D not resolved. The CDR3 runs 14 residues. V gave up 5 bases and J gave up 2 bases, with 11 bases separating them. Germline V gene sequence: CDR1 SGHTA, CDR2 FQGTGA. CDR3 in amino acids: CASSPGLSTDTQYF. DNA for the CDR3: TGTGCCAGCAGCCCCGGTCTATCCACAGATACGCAGTATTTT. Full variable domain (outside the CDR3, taken from reference TRBV7-3 and TRBJ2-3): GAGVSQTPSNKVTEKGKYVELRCDPISGHTALYWYRQSLGQGPEFLIYFQGTGAADDSGLPNDRFFAVRPEGSVSTLKIQRTERGDSAVYLCASSPGLSTDTQYFGPGTRLTVL.

The rearrangement uses TRBV5-1 and TRBJ2-3; TRBD2 is a possible D gene (6 bases). The germline V gene has CDR1 SGHRS and CDR2 YFSETQ. This CDR3 has 16 residues. V lost 3 bases and J 2 bases, leaving 16 bases between the germline ends. The CDR3 DNA sequence: TGCGCCAGCAGCTCCCGGGGGTGGGAACACACAGATACGCAGTATTTT. Translation: CASSSRGWEHTDTQYF.

The chain carries TRBV21-1 and TRBJ2-1; TRBD2 is taken as the D call from the table, unchecked against the DNA. TRBV21-1 is described as a pseudogene. This CDR3 is 18 amino acids long. The CDR3 DNA reads as TGTGCCAGCAGCAAAGTAGGGAGCGGGGGTAGCTCCTACAATGAGCAGTTCTTC. Translated, it gives CASSKVGSGGSSYNEQFF.

This rearrangement joins TRBV5-5 to TRBJ2-5; D uncertain. The CDR3 is made up of 15 amino acids. Deletions cut 5 bases from V and 0 bases from J, with 14 bases between. Looked up from germline, CDR1 is SGHKS and CDR2 is YYEKEE (reference sequence). The CDR3 DNA reads as TGTGCCAGCAGATTCTCGACCGAGTACCAAGAGACCCAGTACTTC. This encodes CASRFSTEYQETQYF.

The J gene is TRBJ1-2, the V gene TRBV6-1; perhaps TRBD1 as D (5 bases). Trimming pared 7 bases from V and 6 bases from J, leaving 9 bases between. This CDR3 is 11 amino acids long. Germline assignment: CDR1 MNHNS and CDR2 SASEGT. CDR3 in DNA: TGTGCCAGCACGCAGGGCCATGGCTACACCTTC. Translation: CASTQGHGYTF.

The chain employs TRBV19 and TRBJ1-1; TRBD1 is a possible D gene (5 bases). CDR3 length: 14 amino acids. Trimming removed 5 bases at V and 1 base at J, with 11 bases between. CDR1 is LNHDA and CDR2 is SQIVND in the germline V gene (reference sequence). The CDR3 coding sequence is TGTGCCAGTAGTCCCCGGGACTCGAACACTGAAGCTTTCTTT. Translation: CASSPRDSNTEAFF.

The chain joins TRBV19 to TRBJ2-6; D is undetermined. The CDR3 has 15 residues. CDR1 and CDR2 from the germline V gene are LNHDA and SQIVND (reference sequence). The V end was cut by 7 bases, the J end by 0 bases, with 10 bases between. DNA for the CDR3: TGTGCCAGTACGAAATCTCTCTCTGGGGCCAACGTCCTGACTTTC. It is translated as CASTKSLSGANVLTF.

This clonotype was detected once. This rearrangement joins TRBV6-2 or TRBV6-3 to TRBJ2-5, with 8 nucleotides matching TRBD2. The trim removed 6 bases at V and 8 bases at J, leaving 11 bases unmatched. This CDR3 is 14 amino acids long. Germline CDR1 MNHEY, CDR2 SVGEGT. The CDR3: CASRQRAGGATQYF. CDR3 DNA sequence: TGTGCCAGCAGGCAACGGGCGGGAGGAGCAACCCAGTACTTC.

The J gene is TRBJ1-6, the V gene TRBV20-1; 9 bases map to TRBD1. V was clipped by 5 bases and J by 4 bases; unmatched bases: 3. CDR3 length: 14 residues. Germline assignment: CDR1 DFQATT and CDR2 SNEGSKA (reference sequence). CDR3 sequence reads: CSARDREYNSPLHF. The CDR3 region has the DNA TGCAGTGCTCGGGACAGGGAATATAATTCACCCCTCCACTTT.

This chain links TRBV6-5 with TRBJ2-7; unclear D gene. The CDR3 consists of 13 residues. Germline V gives CDR1 MNHEY, CDR2 SVGAGI. Trimming cost V 4 bases and J 3 bases, with 10 bases left between them. CDR3 protein: CASSLNGVYEQYF. CDR3 DNA: TGTGCCAGCAGTTTGAATGGAGTCTACGAGCAGTACTTC.

The genes are TRBV7-2 and TRBJ2-5; D is uncertain. Trimming cost V 1 base and J 2 bases, with 11 bases left between them. The CDR3 covers 15 residues. Germline assignment: CDR1 SGHTA and CDR2 FQGNSA. The CDR3 sequence is CASSLGSLLQETQYF. The CDR3 nucleotides read TGTGCCAGCAGCTTAGGCAGTCTCTTACAAGAGACCCAGTACTTC.

This rearrangement joins TRBV12-3 or TRBV12-4 to TRBJ2-1; D is unclear. V lost 5 bases, J lost 3 bases, and 2 bases lay in between. The CDR3 contains 11 residues. CDR3 nucleotide sequence: TGTGCCAGCAGTGACTACAATGAGCAGTTCTTC. Translated: CASSDYNEQFF.

This rearrangement joins TRBV2 to TRBJ2-5; perhaps TRBD2 as D (6 bases). CDR1 is SNHLY and CDR2 is FYNNEI in the germline V gene. This CDR3 contains 13 residues. Trimming took off 6 bases at V and 3 bases at J, with 11 bases between the two ends. The CDR3 protein is CASRQTREETQYF. CDR3 sequence (DNA): TGTGCCAGCAGGCAGACTAGGGAAGAGACCCAGTACTTC.